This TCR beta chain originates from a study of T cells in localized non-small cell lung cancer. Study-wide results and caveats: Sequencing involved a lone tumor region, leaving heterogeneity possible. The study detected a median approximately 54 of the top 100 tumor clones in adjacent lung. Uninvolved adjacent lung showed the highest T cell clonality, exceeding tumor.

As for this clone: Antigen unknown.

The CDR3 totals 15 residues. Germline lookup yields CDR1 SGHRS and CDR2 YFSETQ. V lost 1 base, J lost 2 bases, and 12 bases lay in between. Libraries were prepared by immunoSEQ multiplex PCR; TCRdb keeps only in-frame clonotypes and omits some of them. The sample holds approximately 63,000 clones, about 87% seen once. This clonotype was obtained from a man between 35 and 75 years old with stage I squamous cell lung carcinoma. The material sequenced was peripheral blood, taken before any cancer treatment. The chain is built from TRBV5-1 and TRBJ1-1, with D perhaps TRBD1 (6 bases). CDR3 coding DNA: TGCGCCAGCAGCTTGATCAGGGGATTAAACACTGAAGCTTTCTTT. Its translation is CASSLIRGLNTEAFF.